One TCR beta chain is described in this entry. Clones were sequenced by immunoSEQ multiplex PCR, and TCRdb holds only the in-frame ones, with some missing. The table has 140,000 to 150,000 clones, roughly nine tenths seen once. This CDR3 is built from 13 residues. Trimming took off 5 bases at V and 2 bases at J, with 10 bases between the two ends. The germline V gene encodes CDR1 SEHNR and CDR2 FQNEAQ (reference sequence). This entry belongs to a study of control samples from healthy donors and cancer patients. The TCR comes from a man aged 25 to 40 in good health. The chain uses TRBV7-9 and TRBJ2-7; TRBD2 might be the D (5 bases). What was sequenced was blood. CDR3 sequence: CASSHFGAYEQYF. DNA for the CDR3: TGTGCCAGCAGCCACTTCGGGGCCTACGAGCAGTACTTC.